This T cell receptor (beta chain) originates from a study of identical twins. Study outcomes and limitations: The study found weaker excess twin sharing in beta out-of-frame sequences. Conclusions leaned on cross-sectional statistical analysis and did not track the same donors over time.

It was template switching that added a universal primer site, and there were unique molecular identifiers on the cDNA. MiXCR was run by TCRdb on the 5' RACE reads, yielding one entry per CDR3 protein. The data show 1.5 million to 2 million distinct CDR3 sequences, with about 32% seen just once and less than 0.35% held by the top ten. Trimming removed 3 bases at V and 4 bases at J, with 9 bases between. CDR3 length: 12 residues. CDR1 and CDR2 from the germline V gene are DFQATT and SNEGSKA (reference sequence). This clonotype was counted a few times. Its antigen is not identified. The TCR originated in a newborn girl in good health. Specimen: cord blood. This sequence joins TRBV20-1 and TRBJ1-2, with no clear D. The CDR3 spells CSASTDFYGYTF. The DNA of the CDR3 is TGCAGTGCTAGTACAGATTTCTATGGCTACACCTTC.